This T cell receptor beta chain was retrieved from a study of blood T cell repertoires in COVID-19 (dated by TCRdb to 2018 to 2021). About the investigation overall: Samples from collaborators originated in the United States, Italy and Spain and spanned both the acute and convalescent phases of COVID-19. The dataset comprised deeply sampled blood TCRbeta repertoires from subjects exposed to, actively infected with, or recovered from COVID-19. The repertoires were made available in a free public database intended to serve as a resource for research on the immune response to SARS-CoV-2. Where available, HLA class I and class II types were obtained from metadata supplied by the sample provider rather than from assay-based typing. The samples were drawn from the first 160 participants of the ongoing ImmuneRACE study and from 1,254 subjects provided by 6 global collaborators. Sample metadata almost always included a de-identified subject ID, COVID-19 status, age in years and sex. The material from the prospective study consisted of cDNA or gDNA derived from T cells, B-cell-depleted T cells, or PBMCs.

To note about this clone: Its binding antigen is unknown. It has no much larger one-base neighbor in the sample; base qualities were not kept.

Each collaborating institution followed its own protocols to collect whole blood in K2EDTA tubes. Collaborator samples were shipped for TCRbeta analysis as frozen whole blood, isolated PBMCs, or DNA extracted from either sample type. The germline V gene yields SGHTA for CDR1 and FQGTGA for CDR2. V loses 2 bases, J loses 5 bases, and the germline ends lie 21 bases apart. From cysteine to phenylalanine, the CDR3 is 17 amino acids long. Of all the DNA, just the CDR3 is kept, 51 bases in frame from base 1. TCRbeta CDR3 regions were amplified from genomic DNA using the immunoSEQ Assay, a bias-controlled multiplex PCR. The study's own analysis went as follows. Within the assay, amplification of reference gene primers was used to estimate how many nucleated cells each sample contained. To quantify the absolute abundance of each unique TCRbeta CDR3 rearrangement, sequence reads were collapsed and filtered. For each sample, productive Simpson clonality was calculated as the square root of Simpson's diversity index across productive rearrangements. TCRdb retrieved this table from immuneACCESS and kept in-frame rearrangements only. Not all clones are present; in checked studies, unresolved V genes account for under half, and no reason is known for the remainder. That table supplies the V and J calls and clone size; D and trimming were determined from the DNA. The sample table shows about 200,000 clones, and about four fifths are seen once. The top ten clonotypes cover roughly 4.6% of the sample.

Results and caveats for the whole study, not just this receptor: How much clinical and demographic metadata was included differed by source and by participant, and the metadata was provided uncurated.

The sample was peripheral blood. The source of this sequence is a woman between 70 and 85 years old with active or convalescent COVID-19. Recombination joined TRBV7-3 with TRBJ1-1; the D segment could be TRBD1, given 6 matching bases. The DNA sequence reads TGTGCCAGCAGCTTATCTCCGGTGGGACATCAGGGGACTGAAGCTTTCTTT. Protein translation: CASSLSPVGHQGTEAFF.